The 6 T cell receptor beta chains presented below share a single source sample, sequenced in a study of T cell clones after liver transplantation. TCRdb keeps only in-frame clones here, not all; method: immunoSEQ multiplex PCR. The sample includes roughly 100,000 clones, roughly 80% of them seen just once. Material: CD4+ T cells from blood, obtained roughly 50 months after liver transplant. The receptor source for this set is a human patient who received a liver transplant. Some T cells may possibly be graft donor cells.

The chain employs TRBV9 and TRBJ2-7; either TRBD1 or TRBD2 may supply D (7 bases each). The CDR3 has 16 residues. Trimming left V 4 bases short and J 2 bases short, with 19 bases between. The germline V gene encodes CDR1 SGDLS and CDR2 YYNGEE. CDR3 region: CASSPHQGGKAYEQYF. The DNA of the CDR3 is TGTGCCAGCAGCCCACATCAGGGGGGGAAGGCCTACGAGCAGTACTTC.

The rearrangement joins TRBV2 to TRBJ2-1; TRBD2 matches 8 bases. V gave up 6 bases and J gave up 1 base; unmatched junction bases: 14. CDR3 size: 18 residues. Germline assignment: CDR1 SNHLY and CDR2 FYNNEI. The CDR3 DNA is TGTGCCAGCAGCCCTCCCCGAAGGAGCGGGGGTTCCTACAATGAGCAGTTCTTC. The encoded protein is CASSPPRRSGGSYNEQFF. Full variable domain (outside the CDR3, taken from reference TRBV2 and TRBJ2-1): EPEVTQTPSHQVTQMGQEVILRCVPISNHLYFYWYRQILGQKVEFLVSFYNNEISEKSEIFDDQFSVERPDGSNFTLKIRSTKLEDSAMYFCASSPPRRSGGSYNEQFFGPGTRLTVL.

The V and J genes are TRBV5-1 and TRBJ2-3; 9 nucleotides align to TRBD2. Germline trimming cut 0 bases from V and 8 bases from J; bases unmatched to any gene: 7. This CDR3 is built from 15 residues. CDR1 is SGHRS and CDR2 is YFSETQ in the germline V gene. The CDR3 protein is CASSLELAGASTQYF. In DNA, the CDR3 is TGCGCCAGCAGCTTGGAATTAGCGGGAGCTTCTACGCAGTATTTT.

The chain employs TRBV4-2 and TRBJ2-2; D may match TRBD1 or TRBD2 (5 bases each). Germline V gene sequence: CDR1 LGHNA, CDR2 YNFKEQ. The V gene lost 0 bases and the J gene lost 3 bases, with 11 bases spanning the gap. The CDR3 is 16 amino acids. The chain's CDR3 is CASSQEYGTDTGELFF. The DNA of the CDR3 is TGTGCCAGCAGCCAAGAATACGGGACGGACACCGGGGAGCTGTTTTTT.

This chain uses TRBV5-1 with TRBJ1-1; D not certain. V lost 0 bases and J 3 bases, leaving 15 bases between the germline ends. The CDR3 sequence is 16 residues long. Germline lookup yields CDR1 SGHRS and CDR2 YFSETQ. CDR3 nucleotides: TGCGCCAGCAGCTTGGGGTTACGGGGAGCGGACACTGAAGCTTTCTTT. This gives the protein CASSLGLRGADTEAFF.

CDR3: CASSLGPLRATEADTF. The CDR3 DNA sequence: TGCGCCAGCAGCTTGGGCCCGCTACGCGCGACCGAGGCGGACACCTTC. The V and J genes are TRBV5-1 and TRBJ1-2; no reliable D call. Germline assignment: CDR1 SGHRS and CDR2 YFSETQ. The CDR3 runs to 16 residues. Trimming stripped 0 bases from V and 12 bases from J, with 24 bases between.